Presented here are 15 T cell receptor beta chains from one specimen sequenced in a study of response to subunit inactivated influenza vaccine. TCRdb processed the RT-PCR reads anew with MiXCR; each CDR3 protein has one entry. The sample has about 520,000 distinct CDR3 sequences; roughly 7.9% are singletons. The source was PBMCs from blood, collected around 25 months after vaccination. These TCRs come from a man between 50 and 75 years old who received an inactivated influenza vaccine.

This clonotype was counted only a few times. V is TRBV5-1 and J is TRBJ1-1; 8 bases fit TRBD1. The CDR3 is made up of 13 amino acids. Germline CDR1 and CDR2: SGHRS and YFSETQ. The V and J ends lost 9 bases and 1 base, in that order; junction bases with no gene match: 5. The CDR3 loop is CATGQGENTEAFF. Here the CDR3 DNA reads TGCGCCACAGGACAGGGCGAGAACACTGAAGCTTTCTTT.

This clonotype was observed a handful of times. The genes are TRBV6-2 or TRBV6-3 and TRBJ2-5; TRBD2 agrees at 9 bases. The J segment lost 3 bases and the V segment lost 7 bases, leaving 9 bases of the junction unmatched. Germline V CDR1 and CDR2: MNHEY, SVGEGT. This CDR3 has 15 amino acids. CDR3 nucleotides: TGTGCCAGCACTGTAGCGGGGGCTGTAGAAGAGACCCAGTACTTC. Translating it yields CASTVAGAVEETQYF.

This clonotype showed up many times. This sequence joins TRBV5-1 and TRBJ1-1; a possible D gene is TRBD1 (5 bases). The germline V gene encodes CDR1 SGHRS and CDR2 YFSETQ. This CDR3 contains 14 residues. Between the trimmed V and J ends, which lost 4 bases and 8 bases, there was a span of 18 bases. The CDR3 is CASSPTGGELEAFF. CDR3 nucleotide sequence: TGCGCCAGCAGCCCGACGGGGGGGGAATTAGAAGCTTTCTTT.

This clonotype was detected a few times. The rearrangement uses TRBV4-2 and TRBJ2-3; D is possibly TRBD2 (6 bases). This CDR3 spans 16 amino acids. The V and J ends lost 0 bases and 2 bases respectively, with 12 bases between them. Germline loops: CDR1 LGHNA, CDR2 YNFKEQ. The CDR3 coding sequence is TGTGCCAGCAGCCAAGATTTTCGGGGGAACACAGATACGCAGTATTTT. This translates into CASSQDFRGNTDTQYF.

V and J are TRBV19 and TRBJ2-7; D is ambiguous. V was trimmed by 2 bases and J by 0 bases, leaving 11 bases between them. This CDR3 contains 15 residues. CDR1 and CDR2 (germline): LNHDA, SQIVND (reference sequence). The CDR3 protein is CASSISKLSSYEQYF. CDR3 nucleotides: TGTGCCAGTAGTATAAGTAAGCTATCCTCCTACGAGCAGTACTTC.

This clonotype has at least ten counts. This chain uses TRBV12-3 or TRBV12-4 with TRBJ1-1; no clear D. The length of the CDR3 is 13 residues. Between the trimmed V and J ends, which lost 5 bases and 2 bases, there was a span of 9 bases. The CDR3 DNA reads as TGTGCCAGCAGTCCCTATGGCAACACTGAAGCTTTCTTT. Translating it yields CASSPYGNTEAFF.

The chain uses TRBV20-1 and TRBJ2-3; 11 bases agree with TRBD2. The CDR3 has 15 amino acids. Germline V lookup: CDR1 DFQATT, CDR2 SNEGSKA (reference sequence). Unmatched junction bases numbered 10, after V lost 6 bases and J lost 5 bases. In DNA form, the CDR3 reads TGCAGTGCAAATCCGACTAGCGGGATTCGAGATACGCAGTATTTT. This encodes CSANPTSGIRDTQYF.

This clonotype was detected a few times. This rearrangement joins TRBV28 to TRBJ2-1, with TRBD2 identical over 9 bases. V trimming: 4 bases; J trimming: 5 bases; junction bases outside the gene matches: 9. The CDR3 is made up of 16 amino acids. Germline loops: CDR1 MDHEN, CDR2 SYDVKM. CDR3 nucleotides: TGTGCCAGCAGTTCCCCTGGGACTAGCTTAGACAATGAGCAGTTCTTC. Protein product: CASSSPGTSLDNEQFF.

The rearrangement joins TRBV7-2 to TRBJ2-1; D not certain. The CDR3 length is 15 residues. Germline V gene data show CDR1 as SGHTA and CDR2 as FQGNSA. V lost 1 base to trimming and J lost 4 bases, with 11 bases between them. The CDR3 DNA is TGTGCCAGCAGCTTAGAACGGGCCAGGTACAATGAGCAGTTCTTC. Protein product: CASSLERARYNEQFF.

Note on this clonotype: Sequence at one end of the junction differs from germline and may be a read error. The rearrangement links TRBV12-3 or TRBV12-4 to TRBJ2-2, with TRBD1 matching over 7 bases. The CDR3 length is 15 residues. CDR3 in DNA: TGTGCCAGCAGCTTAGGGGCAGGGGGCACCGGGGAGCTGTTTTTT. Its protein product is CASSLGAGGTGELFF.

The V gene is TRBV19, the J gene TRBJ2-3; 9 bases are a match to TRBD2. Germline lookup yields CDR1 LNHDA and CDR2 SQIVND (reference sequence). The CDR3 has 15 residues. V gave up 6 bases and J gave up 6 bases; unmatched junction bases: 10. This CDR3 reads CASRAGGPIFDTQYF. CDR3 in DNA: TGTGCCAGTAGGGCGGGAGGGCCCATCTTCGATACGCAGTATTTT. Combining the CDR3 with reference TRBV19 and TRBJ2-3 gives the whole variable domain DGGITQSPKYLFRKEGQNVTLSCEQNLNHDAMYWYRQDPGQGLRLIYYSQIVNDFQKGDIAEGYSVSREKKESFPLTVTSAQKNPTAFYLCASRAGGPIFDTQYFGPGTRLTVL.

There are many counts of this clonotype. The rearrangement links TRBV20-1 to TRBJ1-5; TRBD1 is a possible D gene (5 bases). This CDR3 is 17 amino acids long. CDR1 DFQATT and CDR2 SNEGSKA come from the germline V gene (reference sequence). V lost 5 bases, J lost 1 base, and 21 bases lay in between. The CDR3 is CSAPSRGVGYSNQPQHF. As DNA, the CDR3 is TGCAGTGCTCCCTCACGAGGGGTAGGATACAGCAATCAGCCCCAGCATTTT.

This clonotype was seen repeatedly, ten times or more. The V call is TRBV28, the J call TRBJ2-7; 9 nucleotides align to TRBD1. V lost 3 bases, J lost 0 bases, and 6 bases stayed unmatched. The CDR3 totals 16 residues. CDR1 and CDR2 from the germline V gene are MDHEN and SYDVKM. CDR3 in amino acids: CASSFSGTGNSYEQYF. The CDR3 nucleotides read TGTGCCAGCAGTTTTTCCGGGACAGGGAACTCCTACGAGCAGTACTTC.

This chain uses TRBV23-1 with TRBJ2-7, with 9 bases lining up with TRBD2. TRBV23-1 has ORF status, its function being uncertain. V lost 4 bases, J lost 6 bases, and 7 bases stayed unmatched. This CDR3 spans 14 amino acids. CDR3 in DNA: TGCGCCAGCAGTCTACAGCGGGAGGTACTCGAGCAGTACTTC. This encodes CASSLQREVLEQYF.

The chain combines TRBV6-1 with TRBJ2-7; 7 bases line up with TRBD2. This CDR3 has 16 amino acids. Germline CDR1 MNHNS, CDR2 SASEGT. V lost 6 bases, J lost 6 bases, and 17 bases stayed unmatched. CDR3 coding DNA: TGTGCCAGCAGCCCATCGGTGCGGGGGAAGGGGAGCGAGCAGTACTTC. This codes for CASSPSVRGKGSEQYF.